This T cell receptor (beta chain) appears in the sequencing data of a study of blood T cell repertoires in COVID-19. The CDR3 is 14 residues long. Germline CDR1 is SEHNR and CDR2 is FQNEAQ (reference sequence). Measured with immunoSEQ multiplex PCR; TCRdb has only the in-frame clones, and not every one. Altogether about 99,000 clones are present, about 92% being singletons, with the ten largest covering 15% to 20%. Material: peripheral blood. The source of this sequence is a woman of 80 years or more in a cohort sampled during active COVID-19. The chain has TRBV7-9 and TRBJ2-3, with D possibly TRBD2 on 6 matching bases. CDR3 DNA: TGTGTACCGGGAGTGGGGTCTAGCACAGATACGCAGTATTTT. It codes for CVPGVGSSTDTQYF.